This entry lists 30 T cell receptor beta chains sequenced from one sample in a study of cytomegalovirus exposure and HLA in healthy donors. Both 60 Vbeta primers and 13 Jbeta primers went into the PCR. Sequencing used immunoSEQ multiplex PCR; TCRdb keeps in-frame clones, though not all of them. The data show 140,000 to 150,000 clones, around 79% seen once. The sample was PBMCs. These receptors were obtained from a male donor in good health and CMV-seronegative.

This clone has just one count. The chain has TRBV5-5 and TRBJ2-2; weak D call: TRBD1 (5 bases). Trimming removed 0 bases from V and 2 bases from J, with 11 bases in between. The germline gives CDR1 SGHKS, CDR2 YYEKEE (reference sequence). The CDR3 contains 16 residues. The CDR3 is CASSLDRRGNTGELFF. The DNA for the CDR3 is TGTGCCAGCAGCTTGGACAGGAGAGGTAACACCGGGGAGCTGTTTTTT.

The chain joins TRBV9 to TRBJ2-3, with TRBD2 matching 12 bases. The CDR3 consists of 17 residues. Germline V gene data show CDR1 as SGDLS and CDR2 as YYNGEE. The J segment lost 2 bases and the V segment lost 0 bases, leaving 4 bases of the junction unmatched. The CDR3 here is CASSVGTSGVLTDTQYF. CDR3 DNA sequence: TGTGCCAGCAGCGTAGGGACTAGCGGGGTTCTCACAGATACGCAGTATTTT.

The chain has TRBV11-3 and TRBJ2-7, with 10 nucleotides matching TRBD1. V was clipped by 4 bases and J by 3 bases; unmatched bases: 0. The CDR3 totals 13 residues. The germline V gene encodes CDR1 SGHNT and CDR2 YENEEA. CDR3 coding DNA: TGTGCCAGCAGCTGGGACAGGGGCTACGAGCAGTACTTC. Protein: CASSWDRGYEQYF. Variable domain in full (rest from reference TRBV11-3 and TRBJ2-7): EAGVVQSPRYKIIEKKQPVAFWCNPISGHNTLYWYLQNLGQGPELLIRYENEEAVDDSQLPKDRFSAERLKGVDSTLKIQPAELGDSAVYLCASSWDRGYEQYFGPGTRLTVT.

This clone was seen once. The chain is built from TRBV7-9 and TRBJ1-6, with TRBD1 matching over 7 bases. This CDR3 comprises 13 residues. Germline trimming cut 5 bases from V and 6 bases from J; bases unmatched to any gene: 1. Germline V gene sequence: CDR1 SEHNR, CDR2 FQNEAQ (reference sequence). In DNA, the CDR3 is TGTGCCAGCAGCCGGGACAGTAATTCACCCCTCCACTTT. Its translation: CASSRDSNSPLHF.

V usage is TRBV28 and J usage is TRBJ1-1; TRBD1 might be the D (5 bases). V lost 6 bases to trimming and J lost 1 base, with 12 bases between them. This CDR3 has 14 amino acids. Germline loops: CDR1 MDHEN, CDR2 SYDVKM. The CDR3 loop reads CASRRAGKNTEAFF. The CDR3 coding sequence is TGTGCCAGCAGAAGAGCAGGGAAGAACACTGAAGCTTTCTTT.

V usage is TRBV2 and J usage is TRBJ2-1, with a possible D match to TRBD1 (5 bases). The CDR3 covers 12 residues. V lost 6 bases, J lost 7 bases, and 10 bases lay in between. CDR1 and CDR2 from the germline V gene are SNHLY and FYNNEI. The CDR3 spells CASRWTQNEQFF. The CDR3, as DNA: TGTGCCAGCAGGTGGACACAGAATGAGCAGTTCTTC. Full variable domain (missing parts from reference TRBV2 and TRBJ2-1): EPEVTQTPSHQVTQMGQEVILRCVPISNHLYFYWYRQILGQKVEFLVSFYNNEISEKSEIFDDQFSVERPDGSNFTLKIRSTKLEDSAMYFCASRWTQNEQFFGPGTRLTVL.

The genes are TRBV5-1 and TRBJ2-2; D is uncertain. The V end lost 5 bases, the J end lost 0 bases, and 8 bases lay between the germline ends. CDR3 size: 14 residues. Germline loops: CDR1 SGHRS, CDR2 YFSETQ. The CDR3 spells CASRAGSNTGELFF. The CDR3 nucleotides read TGCGCCAGCAGAGCAGGCTCGAACACCGGGGAGCTGTTTTTT.

The chain links TRBV5-1 to TRBJ2-1; 7 bases map to TRBD2. V lost 4 bases and J lost 1; bases outside the gene matches: 5. Germline-derived CDR1 and CDR2 are SGHRS and YFSETQ. The CDR3 is 15 residues long. The CDR3 is CASSPGGFSYNEQFF. DNA for the CDR3: TGCGCCAGCAGCCCCGGGGGGTTTTCCTACAATGAGCAGTTCTTC.

The chain carries TRBV7-3 and TRBJ1-5; D unclear. The V gene's germline CDR1 is SGHTA and CDR2 FQGTGA. The V end lost 0 bases, the J end lost 4 bases, and 13 bases lay between the germline ends. CDR3 size: 16 residues. Written as DNA, the CDR3 is TGTGCCAGCAGCTTAACGAGCGCGACTGGTAATCAGCCCCAGCATTTT. This codes for CASSLTSATGNQPQHF.

With respect to this clone: The conserved final phenylalanine or tryptophan is absent from the CDR3, which likely points to a read error. The chain is built from TRBV30 and TRBJ1-6; 9 nucleotides match TRBD1. The CDR3 covers 16 residues. Losses at the gene ends were 2 bases for V and 3 bases for J; bases not matched to a gene: 5. Germline CDR1 reads GTSNPN; CDR2 reads SVGIG (reference sequence). The CDR3: CAWSRTGASYNSPLHS. CDR3 DNA: TGTGCCTGGAGTCGGACAGGGGCGAGCTATAATTCACCCCTCCACTCT.

The J gene is TRBJ2-3, the V gene TRBV4-2, with 10 bases identical to TRBD1. V lost 2 bases and J lost 7; bases outside the gene matches: 6. The CDR3 is 15 residues long. Per the germline V gene, CDR1 is LGHNA and CDR2 is YNFKEQ. CDR3 nucleotides: TGTGCCAGCAGCCAAACGGGACAGGGGAGGAATACGCAGTATTTT. Translation gives CASSQTGQGRNTQYF.

Comments on this clone: One junction end does not reproduce the germline sequence, and a read error may be involved. The sample holds other DNA sequences that translate to the same CDR3. The J gene is TRBJ2-7, the V gene TRBV7-9; TRBD2 matches at 7 bases. In germline, CDR1 is SEHNR, CDR2 FQNEAQ (reference sequence). This CDR3 has 16 residues. CDR3 sequence reads: CASSLVPSGYSYEQYF. The CDR3 region has the DNA TGTGCCAGCAGCTTAGTTCCTAGCGGATACTCCTACGAGCAGTATTTC. The full variable domain, rest sourced from reference TRBV7-9 and TRBJ2-7, is DTGVSQNPRHKITKRGQNVTFRCDPISEHNRLYWYRQTLGQGPEFLTYFQNEAQLEKSRLLSDRFSAERPKGSFSTLEIQRTEQGDSAMYLCASSLVPSGYSYEQYFGPGTRLTVT.

This chain joins TRBV18 and TRBJ2-1, with 11 bases matching TRBD2. Per germline, CDR1 KGHSH and CDR2 LQKENI. V shed 0 bases and J 4 bases; nucleotides not matched to a gene: 5. The CDR3 extends over 17 amino acids. The CDR3 DNA reads TGTGCCAGCTCACCACCATCTAGCGGGAGGATTTACAATGAGCAGTTCTTC. This codes for CASSPPSSGRIYNEQFF.

This clone was counted between two and nine times. Given a much more abundant clone one base away, this may be a read error. The rearrangement links TRBV5-4 to TRBJ2-7; D not resolved. Germline V gives CDR1 SGHNT, CDR2 YYREEE (reference sequence). The CDR3 runs 16 residues. The V gene lost 2 bases and the J gene lost 0 bases, with 15 bases spanning the gap. CDR3 amino acids: CASSLFSGPSSYEQYF. CDR3 sequence (DNA): TGTGCCAGCAGCTTATTTTCGGGTCCGAGCTCCTACGAGCAGTACTTC. The entire variable domain, with the rest obtained from reference TRBV5-4 and TRBJ2-7, is as follows: ETGVTQSPTHLIKTRGQQVTLRCSSQSGHNTVSWYQQALGQGPQFIFQYYREEENGRGNFPPRFSGLQFPNYSSELNVNALELDDSALYLCASSLFSGPSSYEQYFGPGTRLTVT.

The rearrangement joins TRBV28 to TRBJ1-6, with TRBD1 matching over 7 bases. Germline CDR1 reads MDHEN; CDR2 reads SYDVKM. The V gene end was trimmed by 5 bases and the J gene end by 14 bases; junction bases not matched to a gene: 12. This CDR3 is 14 amino acids long. CDR3: CASSTDRVAAALHF. As DNA, the CDR3 is TGTGCCAGCAGTACCGACAGGGTTGCTGCGGCCCTCCACTTT.

V gene TRBV9 combines with J gene TRBJ2-5, with 9 bases fitting TRBD1. The germline gives CDR1 SGDLS, CDR2 YYNGEE. This CDR3 is 15 amino acids long. V gave up 4 bases and J gave up 5 bases; unmatched junction bases: 9. The CDR3 protein is CASSPGQGWGETQYF. As DNA, the CDR3 is TGTGCCAGCAGCCCAGGACAGGGGTGGGGGGAGACCCAGTACTTC.

This chain links TRBV6-1 with TRBJ1-1, with TRBD1 matching 8 bases. Germline-derived CDR1 and CDR2 are MNHNS and SASEGT. This CDR3 is 15 amino acids long. V lost 5 bases, J lost 5 bases, and 10 bases stayed unmatched. CDR3 in amino acids: CASSPRGQAETEAFF. CDR3 sequence (DNA): TGTGCCAGCAGTCCCCGGGGACAGGCGGAGACTGAAGCTTTCTTT.

The chain combines TRBV4-1 with TRBJ1-2; tentatively, D is TRBD1 (5 bases). Deletions cut 2 bases from V and 10 bases from J, with 23 bases between. The CDR3 extends over 16 amino acids. Germline V CDR1 and CDR2: MGHRA, YSYEKL. CDR3 DNA: TGCGCCAGCAGCCAACCAAACCACCGGGACTCCGACGACTACACCTTC. It codes for CASSQPNHRDSDDYTF.

The J gene is TRBJ2-1, the V gene TRBV7-6; D gene ambiguous. The V end was cut by 0 bases, the J end by 4 bases, with 10 bases between. Germline V gives CDR1 SGHVS, CDR2 FNYEAQ. The CDR3 consists of 15 residues. CDR3 nucleotide sequence: TGTGCCAGCAGCTTAGCGGCGGAAGCTTACAATGAGCAGTTCTTC. This translates into CASSLAAEAYNEQFF. Supplemented by reference TRBV7-6 and TRBJ2-1, the full variable domain reads GAGVSQSPRYKVTKRGQDVALRCDPISGHVSLYWYRQALGQGPEFLTYFNYEAQQDKSGLPNDRFSAERPEGSISTLTIQRTEQRDSAMYRCASSLAAEAYNEQFFGPGTRLTVL.

This clone showed up just a few times. The rearrangement joins TRBV19 to TRBJ1-4; no reliable D call. Trimming shortened V by 3 bases and J by 10 bases, and 12 bases separated the two germline ends. The CDR3 runs 13 residues. Per germline, CDR1 LNHDA and CDR2 SQIVND (reference sequence). The CDR3 region has the DNA TGTGCCAGTAGTATCTCCAAACCGGGAAAACTGTTTTTT. This encodes CASSISKPGKLFF.

As to this clone: The CDR3 does not end in the conserved phenylalanine or tryptophan, so this is likely a read error. It is unclear where the CDR3 begins or ends on the DNA, so no DNA is shown, and the CDR3 is as TCRdb lists it. The gene calls are TRBV5-8 and TRBJ1-1; TRBD1, the D gene given by the table, was not confirmed from the DNA. The length of the CDR3 is 13 amino acids, counting both ends. Germline V CDR1 and CDR2: SGHTS, YDEGEE. The CDR3 spells CASSSPPDRVPSY.

In DNA form, the CDR3 reads TGTGCCAGCAGCTCATGGACAGGGGTTGGTCAGCCCCAGCATTTT. This sequence encodes CASSSWTGVGQPQHF. V is TRBV6-1 and J is TRBJ1-5, with 9 bases identical to TRBD1. Germline CDR1 is MNHNS and CDR2 is SASEGT. The ends lost 6 bases at V and 6 bases at J; junction bases unmatched: 9. The CDR3 is 15 amino acids.

V is TRBV7-3 and J is TRBJ1-1; TRBD1 matches 7 bases. The CDR3 is 15 residues long. CDR1 is SGHTA and CDR2 is FQGTGA in the germline V gene. V lost 5 bases to trimming and J lost 0 bases; unmatched junction nucleotides: 6. In nucleotides, the CDR3 is TGTGCCAGCAGCGGTCAAGGGGGCATGAACACTGAAGCTTTCTTT. Translating gives CASSGQGGMNTEAFF. Using reference TRBV7-3 and TRBJ1-1 for the parts outside the CDR3, the full variable domain is GAGVSQTPSNKVTEKGKYVELRCDPISGHTALYWYRQSLGQGPEFLIYFQGTGAADDSGLPNDRFFAVRPEGSVSTLKIQRTERGDSAVYLCASSGQGGMNTEAFFGQGTRLTVV.

DNA for the CDR3: TGTGCCAGCAGCCGCGCAGGGGCGGAGGGAAACACCATATATTTT. Encoded protein: CASSRAGAEGNTIYF. The V gene is TRBV7-2, the J gene TRBJ1-3; possible D gene TRBD1, 6 bases. The CDR3 extends over 15 amino acids. The germline CDR1 and CDR2 sequences are SGHTA and FQGNSA. V gave up 5 bases and J gave up 4 bases, with 15 bases separating them. The entire variable domain, with the rest obtained from reference TRBV7-2 and TRBJ1-3, is as follows: GAGVSQSPSNKVTEKGKDVELRCDPISGHTALYWYRQSLGQGLEFLIYFQGNSAPDKSGLPSDRFSAERTGGSVSTLTIQRTQQEDSAVYLCASSRAGAEGNTIYFGEGSWLTVV.

V usage is TRBV29-1 and J usage is TRBJ2-1, with 7 nucleotides matching TRBD1. V trimming: 1 base; J trimming: 3 bases; junction bases outside the gene matches: 6. CDR1 SQVTM and CDR2 ANQGSEA come from the germline V gene. CDR3 size: 15 residues. CDR3 amino acids: CSVEGGAGGYNEQFF. CDR3 coding DNA: TGCAGCGTTGAAGGAGGGGCAGGGGGCTACAATGAGCAGTTCTTC.

This sequence joins TRBV6-1 and TRBJ1-1, with a weak D call TRBD1 (5 bases). The V gene's germline CDR1 is MNHNS and CDR2 SASEGT. The CDR3 has 15 amino acids. The germline V and J ends were trimmed by 2 bases and 5 bases, with 15 bases remaining between them. The CDR3 DNA sequence: TGTGCCAGCAGTGAAATCGGGGGAAAGGGAACTGAAGCTTTCTTT. The encoded protein is CASSEIGGKGTEAFF.

The chain combines TRBV2 with TRBJ2-3; D perhaps matches TRBD2 (6 bases). The CDR3 is 17 residues long. V was clipped by 7 bases and J by 2 bases, with 22 bases between them. Germline V lookup: CDR1 SNHLY, CDR2 FYNNEI. The CDR3 sequence is CASTEGPGTRITDTQYF. CDR3 in DNA: TGTGCCAGCACGGAGGGTCCCGGGACGCGGATCACAGATACGCAGTATTTT.

This chain uses TRBV5-4 with TRBJ2-5, with 11 positions matching TRBD2. The J call may be mistaken, given a closer DNA end match to TRBJ2-7. Germline assignment: CDR1 SGHNT and CDR2 YYREEE (reference sequence). This CDR3 comprises 16 residues. The CDR3 DNA reads as TGTGCCAGCAGCTTGGGAGGGACTAGCGGCTCCTACGAGCAGTACTTC. Protein: CASSLGGTSGSYEQYF.

As to this clone: The germline gene is not matched at one end of the junction; a read error may be the cause. The rearrangement links TRBV7-9 to TRBJ1-5; 9 bases fit TRBD1. There are 18 residues in the CDR3. CDR1 is SEHNR and CDR2 is FQNEAQ in the germline V gene (reference sequence). The CDR3 is CSSSFSDRGSDSNQPQHF. CDR3 DNA sequence: TGTTCCAGCAGCTTTTCAGACAGGGGGTCGGATAGCAATCAGCCCCAGCATTTT.

This clone has only one observation. The chain employs TRBV6-6 and TRBJ2-7, with 14 bases identical to TRBD2. V gave up 0 bases and J gave up 2 bases; unmatched junction bases: 0. Germline V CDR1 and CDR2: MNHNY, SVGAGI (reference sequence). This CDR3 is built from 16 residues. The CDR3 nucleotides are TGTGCCAGCAGTTACTCGACTAGCGGGGGGGCCTACGAGCAGTACTTC. Translated, it gives CASSYSTSGGAYEQYF.